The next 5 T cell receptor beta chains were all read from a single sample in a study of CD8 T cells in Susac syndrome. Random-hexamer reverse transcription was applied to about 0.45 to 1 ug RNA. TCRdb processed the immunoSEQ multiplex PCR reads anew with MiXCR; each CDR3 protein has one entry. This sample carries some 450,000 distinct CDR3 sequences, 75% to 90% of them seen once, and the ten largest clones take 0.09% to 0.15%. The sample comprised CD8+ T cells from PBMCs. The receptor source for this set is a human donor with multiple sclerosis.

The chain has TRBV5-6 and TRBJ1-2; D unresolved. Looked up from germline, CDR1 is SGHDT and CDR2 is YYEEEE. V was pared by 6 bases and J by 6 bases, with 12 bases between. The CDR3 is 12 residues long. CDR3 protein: CASTRTDDGYTF. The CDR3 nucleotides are TGTGCCAGCACCAGGACGGACGATGGCTACACCTTC.

The CDR3 loop reads CASSTGSYEQYF. The CDR3 DNA reads as TGTGCCAGCTCGACAGGCTCCTACGAGCAGTACTTC. The genes are TRBV27 and TRBJ2-7; the D gene is possibly TRBD1 (6 bases). The germline V gene encodes CDR1 MNHEY and CDR2 SMNVEV (reference sequence). The CDR3 runs 12 residues. Between the trimmed V and J ends, which lost 8 bases and 0 bases, there was a span of 8 bases.

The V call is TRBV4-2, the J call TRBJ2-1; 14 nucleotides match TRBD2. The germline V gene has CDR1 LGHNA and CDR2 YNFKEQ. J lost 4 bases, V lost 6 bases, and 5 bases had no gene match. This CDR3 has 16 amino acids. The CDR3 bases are TGTGCCAGCAGTCGACTAGCGGGGGGGGCGTACAATGAGCAGTTCTTC. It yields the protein CASSRLAGGAYNEQFF.

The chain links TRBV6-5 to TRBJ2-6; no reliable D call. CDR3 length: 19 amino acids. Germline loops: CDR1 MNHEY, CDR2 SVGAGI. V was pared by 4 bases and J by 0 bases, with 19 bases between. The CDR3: CASSFTNIGRRSGANVLTF. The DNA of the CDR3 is TGTGCCAGCAGTTTCACAAACATCGGTCGGCGCTCTGGGGCCAACGTCCTGACTTTC.

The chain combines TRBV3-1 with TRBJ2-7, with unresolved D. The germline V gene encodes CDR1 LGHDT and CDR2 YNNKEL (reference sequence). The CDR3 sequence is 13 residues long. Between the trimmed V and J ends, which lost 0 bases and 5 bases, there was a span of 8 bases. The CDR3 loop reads CASSQDSSDEQYF. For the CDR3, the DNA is TGTGCCAGCAGCCAAGATAGCAGCGACGAGCAGTACTTC.